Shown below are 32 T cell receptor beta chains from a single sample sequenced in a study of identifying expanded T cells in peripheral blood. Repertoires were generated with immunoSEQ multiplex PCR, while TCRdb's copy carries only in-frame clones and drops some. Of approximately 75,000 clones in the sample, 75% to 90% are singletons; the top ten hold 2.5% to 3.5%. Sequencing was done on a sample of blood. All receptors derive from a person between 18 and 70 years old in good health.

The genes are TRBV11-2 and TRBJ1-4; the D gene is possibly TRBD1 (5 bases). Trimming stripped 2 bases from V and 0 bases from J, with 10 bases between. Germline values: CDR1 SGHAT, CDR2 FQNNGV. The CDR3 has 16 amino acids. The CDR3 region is CASSLPGATTNEKLFF. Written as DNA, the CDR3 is TGTGCCAGCAGCTTACCTGGGGCAACAACTAATGAAAAACTGTTTTTT.

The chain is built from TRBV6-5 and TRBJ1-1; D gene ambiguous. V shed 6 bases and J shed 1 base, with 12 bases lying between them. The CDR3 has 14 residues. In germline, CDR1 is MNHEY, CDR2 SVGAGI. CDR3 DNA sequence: TGTGCCAGCAGCATTCTAAGGGAGAACACTGAAGCTTTCTTT. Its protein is CASSILRENTEAFF.

CDR3: CASSYPGTSGIHEQYF. In DNA, the CDR3 is TGTGCCAGCAGTTATCCCGGGACTAGCGGGATCCACGAGCAGTACTTC. V is TRBV6-5 and J is TRBJ2-7, with 13 bases that match TRBD2. Germline V lookup: CDR1 MNHEY, CDR2 SVGAGI. V trimming: 3 bases; J trimming: 5 bases; junction bases outside the gene matches: 7. This CDR3 is 16 amino acids long.

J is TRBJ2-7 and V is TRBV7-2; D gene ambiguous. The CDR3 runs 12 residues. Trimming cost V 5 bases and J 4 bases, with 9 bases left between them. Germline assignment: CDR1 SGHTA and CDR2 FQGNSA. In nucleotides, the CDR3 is TGTGCCAGCAGCCGTACTGCTTACGAGCAGTACTTC. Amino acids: CASSRTAYEQYF.

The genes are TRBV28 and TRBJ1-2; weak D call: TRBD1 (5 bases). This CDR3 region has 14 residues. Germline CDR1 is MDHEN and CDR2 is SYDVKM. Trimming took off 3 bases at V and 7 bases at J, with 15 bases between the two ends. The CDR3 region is CASSLSGGAVGYTF. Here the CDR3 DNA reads TGTGCCAGCAGTTTGTCAGGTGGGGCGGTTGGCTACACCTTC.

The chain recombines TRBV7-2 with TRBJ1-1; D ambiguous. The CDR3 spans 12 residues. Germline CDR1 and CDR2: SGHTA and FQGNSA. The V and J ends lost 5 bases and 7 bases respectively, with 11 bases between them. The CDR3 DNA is TGTGCCAGCAGCCCGTTAATCGTTGAAGCTTTCTTT. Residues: CASSPLIVEAFF.

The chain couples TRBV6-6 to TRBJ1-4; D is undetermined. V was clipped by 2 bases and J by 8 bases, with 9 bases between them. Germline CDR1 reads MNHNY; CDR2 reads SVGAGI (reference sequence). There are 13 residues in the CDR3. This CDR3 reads CASSYANGEKLFF. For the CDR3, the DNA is TGTGCCAGCAGTTACGCCAATGGGGAAAAACTGTTTTTT.

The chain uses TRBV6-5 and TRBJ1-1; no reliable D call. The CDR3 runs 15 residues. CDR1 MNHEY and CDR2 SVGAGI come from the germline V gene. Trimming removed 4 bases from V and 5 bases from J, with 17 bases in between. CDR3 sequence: CASSWSGLGGTEAFF. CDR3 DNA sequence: TGTGCCAGCAGTTGGTCGGGGTTGGGTGGAACTGAAGCTTTCTTT.

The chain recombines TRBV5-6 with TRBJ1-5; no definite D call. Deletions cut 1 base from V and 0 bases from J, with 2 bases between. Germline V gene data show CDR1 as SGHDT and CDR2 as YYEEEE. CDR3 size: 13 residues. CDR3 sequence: CASSLSSNQPQHF. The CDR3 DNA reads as TGTGCCAGCAGCTTGTCTAGCAATCAGCCCCAGCATTTT.

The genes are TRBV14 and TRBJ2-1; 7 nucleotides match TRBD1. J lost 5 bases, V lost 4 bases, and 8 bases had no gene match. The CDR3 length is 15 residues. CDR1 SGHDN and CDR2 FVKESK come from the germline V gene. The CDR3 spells CASSLRGRVHNEQFF. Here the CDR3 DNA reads TGTGCCAGCAGCCTCAGGGGGAGAGTCCACAATGAGCAGTTCTTC. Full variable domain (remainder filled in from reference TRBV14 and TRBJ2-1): EAGVTQFPSHSVIEKGQTVTLRCDPISGHDNLYWYRRVMGKEIKFLLHFVKESKQDESGMPNNRFLAERTGGTYSTLKVQPAELEDSGVYFCASSLRGRVHNEQFFGPGTRLTVL.

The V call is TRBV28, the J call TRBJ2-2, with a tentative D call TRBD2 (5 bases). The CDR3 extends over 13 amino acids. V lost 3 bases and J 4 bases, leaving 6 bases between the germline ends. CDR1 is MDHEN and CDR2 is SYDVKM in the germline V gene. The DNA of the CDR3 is TGTGCCAGCAGTTTTGGAGGCACCGGGGAGCTGTTTTTT. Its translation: CASSFGGTGELFF.

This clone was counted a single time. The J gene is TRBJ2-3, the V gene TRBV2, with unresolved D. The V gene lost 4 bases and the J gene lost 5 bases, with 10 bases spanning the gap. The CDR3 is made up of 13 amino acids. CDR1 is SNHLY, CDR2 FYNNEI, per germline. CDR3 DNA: TGTGCCAGCAGTGTCGGGCCGGTAGATACGCAGTATTTT. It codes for CASSVGPVDTQYF.

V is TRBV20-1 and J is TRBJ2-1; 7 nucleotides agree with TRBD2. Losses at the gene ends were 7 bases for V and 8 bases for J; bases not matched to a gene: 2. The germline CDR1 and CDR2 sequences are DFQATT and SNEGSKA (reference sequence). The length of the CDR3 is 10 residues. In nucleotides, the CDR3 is TGCAGTGGCGGGAGCGATGAGCAGTTCTTC. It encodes CSGGSDEQFF.

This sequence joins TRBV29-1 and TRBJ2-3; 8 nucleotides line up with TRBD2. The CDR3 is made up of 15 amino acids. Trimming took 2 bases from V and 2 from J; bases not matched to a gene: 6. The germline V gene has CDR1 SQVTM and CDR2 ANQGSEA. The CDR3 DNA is TGCAGCGTTGAATTTACGGGGGGGGTCACAGATACGCAGTATTTT. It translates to CSVEFTGGVTDTQYF.

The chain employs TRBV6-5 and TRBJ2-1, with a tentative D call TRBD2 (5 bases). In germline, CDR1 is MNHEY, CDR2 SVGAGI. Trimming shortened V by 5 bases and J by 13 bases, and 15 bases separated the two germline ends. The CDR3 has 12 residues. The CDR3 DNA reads TGTGCCAGCAGTGACCAAACTAGATTTCAGTTCTTC. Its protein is CASSDQTRFQFF.

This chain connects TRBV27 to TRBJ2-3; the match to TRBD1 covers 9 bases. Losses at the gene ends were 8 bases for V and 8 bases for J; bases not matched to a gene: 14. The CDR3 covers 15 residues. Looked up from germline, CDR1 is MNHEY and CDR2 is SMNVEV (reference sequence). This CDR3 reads CASQGVDRGRGTQYF. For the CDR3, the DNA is TGTGCCAGCCAAGGCGTAGACAGGGGGAGGGGTACGCAGTATTTT.

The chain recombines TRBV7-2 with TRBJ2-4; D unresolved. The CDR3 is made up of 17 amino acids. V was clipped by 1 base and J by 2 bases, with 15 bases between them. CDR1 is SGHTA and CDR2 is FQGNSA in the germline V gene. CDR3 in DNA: TGTGCCAGCAGCTTAGGGGTTCTCGGTTCTTCCAAAAACATTCAGTACTTC. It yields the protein CASSLGVLGSSKNIQYF.

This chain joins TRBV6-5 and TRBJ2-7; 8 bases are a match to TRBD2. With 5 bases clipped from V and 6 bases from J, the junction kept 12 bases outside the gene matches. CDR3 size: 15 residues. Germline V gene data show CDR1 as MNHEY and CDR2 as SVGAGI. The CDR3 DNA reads TGTGCCAGCAGTCGGCTAGGAGCGGGAGCCAGCGAGCAGTACTTC. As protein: CASSRLGAGASEQYF.

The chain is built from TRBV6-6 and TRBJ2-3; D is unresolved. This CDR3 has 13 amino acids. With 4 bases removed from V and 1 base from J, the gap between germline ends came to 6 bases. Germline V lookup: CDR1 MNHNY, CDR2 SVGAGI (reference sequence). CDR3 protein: CASSSTRTDTQYF. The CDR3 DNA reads TGTGCCAGCAGTTCTACCCGCACAGATACGCAGTATTTT.

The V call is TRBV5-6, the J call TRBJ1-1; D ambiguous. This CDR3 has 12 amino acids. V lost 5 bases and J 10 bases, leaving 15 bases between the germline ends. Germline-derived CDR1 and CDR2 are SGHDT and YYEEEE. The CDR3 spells CASSFREGGAFF. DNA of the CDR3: TGTGCCAGCAGTTTTCGGGAAGGTGGAGCTTTCTTT.

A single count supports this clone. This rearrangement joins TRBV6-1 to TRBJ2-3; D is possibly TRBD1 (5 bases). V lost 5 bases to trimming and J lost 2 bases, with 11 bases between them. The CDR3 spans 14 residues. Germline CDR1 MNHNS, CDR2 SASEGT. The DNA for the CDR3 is TGTGCCAGCAGTCGGTCAGGGCCCACAGATACGCAGTATTTT. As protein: CASSRSGPTDTQYF.

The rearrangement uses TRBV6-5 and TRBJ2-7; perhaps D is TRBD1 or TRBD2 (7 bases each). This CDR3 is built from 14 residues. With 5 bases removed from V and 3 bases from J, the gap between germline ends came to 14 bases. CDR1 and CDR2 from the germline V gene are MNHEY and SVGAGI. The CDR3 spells CASSRQGGGYEQYF. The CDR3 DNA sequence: TGTGCCAGCAGTCGACAGGGAGGGGGCTACGAGCAGTACTTC.

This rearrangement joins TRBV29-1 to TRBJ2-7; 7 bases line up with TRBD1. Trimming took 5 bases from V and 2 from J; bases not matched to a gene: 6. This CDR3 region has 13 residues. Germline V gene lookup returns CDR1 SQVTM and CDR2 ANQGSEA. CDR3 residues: CSVQTTGAYEQYF. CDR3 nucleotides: TGCAGCGTTCAAACTACAGGGGCCTACGAGCAGTACTTC.

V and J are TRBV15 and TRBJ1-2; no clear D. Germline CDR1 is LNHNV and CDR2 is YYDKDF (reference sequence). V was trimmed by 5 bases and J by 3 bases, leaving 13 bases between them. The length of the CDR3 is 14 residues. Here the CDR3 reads CATSSLRRDYGYTF. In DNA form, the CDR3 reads TGTGCCACCAGCTCGCTAAGGAGGGACTATGGCTACACCTTC.

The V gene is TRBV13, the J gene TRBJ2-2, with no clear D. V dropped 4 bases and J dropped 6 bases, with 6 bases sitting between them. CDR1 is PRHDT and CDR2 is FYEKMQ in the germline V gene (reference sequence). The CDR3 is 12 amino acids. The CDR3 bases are TGTGCCAGCAGCTCCCCCTCCGGGGAGCTGTTTTTT. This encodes CASSSPSGELFF.

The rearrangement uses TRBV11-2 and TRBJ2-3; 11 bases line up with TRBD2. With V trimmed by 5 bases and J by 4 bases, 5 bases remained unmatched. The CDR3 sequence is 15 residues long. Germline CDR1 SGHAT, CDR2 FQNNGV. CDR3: CASSVSGGAADTQYF. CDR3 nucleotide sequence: TGTGCCAGCAGCGTTAGCGGGGGGGCCGCAGATACGCAGTATTTT.

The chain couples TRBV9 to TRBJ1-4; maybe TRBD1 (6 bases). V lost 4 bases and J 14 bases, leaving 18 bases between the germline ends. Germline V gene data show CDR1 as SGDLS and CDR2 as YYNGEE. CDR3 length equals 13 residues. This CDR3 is CASSIDPTGLLFF. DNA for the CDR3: TGTGCCAGCAGCATAGATCCAACAGGGCTTCTGTTTTTT.

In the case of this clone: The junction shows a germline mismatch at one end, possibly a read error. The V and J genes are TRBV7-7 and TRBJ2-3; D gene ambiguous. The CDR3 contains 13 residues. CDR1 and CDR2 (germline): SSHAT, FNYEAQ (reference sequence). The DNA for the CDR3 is TGTGCTAGCAGCTTAGATGGAAGGGATACGCAGTATTTT. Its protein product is CASSLDGRDTQYF.

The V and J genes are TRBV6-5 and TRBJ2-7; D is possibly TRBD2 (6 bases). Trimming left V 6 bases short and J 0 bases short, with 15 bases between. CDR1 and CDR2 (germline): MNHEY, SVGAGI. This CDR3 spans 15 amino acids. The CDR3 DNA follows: TGTGCCAGCAGCGACGACATCGGGAGCTCCTACGAGCAGTACTTC. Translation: CASSDDIGSSYEQYF.

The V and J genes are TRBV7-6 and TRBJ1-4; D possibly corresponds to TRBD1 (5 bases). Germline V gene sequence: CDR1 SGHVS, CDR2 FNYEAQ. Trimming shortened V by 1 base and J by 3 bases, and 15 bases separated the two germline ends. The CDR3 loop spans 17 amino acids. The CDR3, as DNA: TGTGCCAGCAGCTTAGTGGTGCGGGGCCGGGCTAATGAAAAACTGTTTTTT. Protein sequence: CASSLVVRGRANEKLFF.

CDR3 amino acids: CASSLAVLADTGELFF. In DNA, the CDR3 is TGCGCCAGCAGCTTGGCCGTACTAGCGGACACCGGGGAGCTGTTTTTT. The chain carries TRBV5-1 and TRBJ2-2; 8 bases are a match to TRBD2. Trimming cost V 0 bases and J 3 bases; bases outside gene matches: 4. CDR3 length: 16 residues. Germline V gene lookup returns CDR1 SGHRS and CDR2 YFSETQ.

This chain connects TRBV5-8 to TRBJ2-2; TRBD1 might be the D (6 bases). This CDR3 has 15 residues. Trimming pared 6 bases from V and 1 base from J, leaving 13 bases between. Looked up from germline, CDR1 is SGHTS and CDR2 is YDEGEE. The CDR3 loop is CASTPGTLNTGELFF. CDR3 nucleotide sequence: TGTGCCAGCACTCCTGGGACACTGAACACCGGGGAGCTGTTTTTT.